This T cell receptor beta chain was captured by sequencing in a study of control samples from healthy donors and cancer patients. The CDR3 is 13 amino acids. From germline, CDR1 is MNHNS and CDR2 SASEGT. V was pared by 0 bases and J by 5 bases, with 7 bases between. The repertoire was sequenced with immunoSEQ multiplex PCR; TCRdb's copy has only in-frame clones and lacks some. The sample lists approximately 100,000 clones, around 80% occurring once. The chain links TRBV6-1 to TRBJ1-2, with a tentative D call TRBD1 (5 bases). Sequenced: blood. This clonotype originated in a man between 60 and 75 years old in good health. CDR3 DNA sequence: TGTGCCAGCAGTGAAGCGGCAGGGTATGGCTACACCTTC. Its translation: CASSEAAGYGYTF.